This is a list of T cell receptor beta chains from one sample in a study of T cells in Graves' hyperthyroidism and ophthalmopathy. TCRdb re-derived calls from the multiplex PCR reads in MiXCR, one entry per CDR3 protein. Of 600,000 to 700,000 distinct CDR3 sequences in the sample, 45% were seen once. Sequenced: peripheral blood or thyroid tissue (not recorded which). The receptors were sampled from an adult man with Graves' disease, either hyperthyroidism or ophthalmopathy (not recorded which). Both conserved end residues are part of each CDR3. The D gene is left open where the match is weak. The size of a clone is reported for some rows only, either as once, few or many, or as a class for expanded clones.

d_gene,abundance,j_gene,v_gene,CDR3aa,CDR3nt
.,.,TRBJ1-3,TRBV20-1,CSAGDGKWPGNTIYF,TGCAGTGCTGGAGATGGAAAGTGGCCTGGAAACACCATATATTTT
.,few,TRBJ1-2,TRBV7-3,CASSQGPASANYGYTF,TGCGCCAGCAGCCAAGGCCCGGCTTCAGCTAACTATGGCTACACCTTC
TRBD1,few,TRBJ2-7,TRBV13,CASSLEATTGGHEQYF,TGTGCCAGCAGCTTAGAGGCGACTACAGGGGGCCACGAGCAGTACTTC
TRBD1,.,TRBJ1-4,TRBV19,CASNGQGSVKLFF,TGTGCCAGTAACGGACAGGGGAGTGTAAAACTGTTTTTT
.,.,TRBJ2-5,TRBV2,CASSATEPGDRETQYF,TGTGCCAGCAGTGCTACCGAGCCGGGGGACAGAGAGACCCAGTACTTC
.,.,TRBJ1-5,TRBV6-4,CASNTHQPQHF,TGTGCCAGCAACACACATCAGCCCCAGCATTTT
TRBD1,once,TRBJ1-1,TRBV11-2,CASSTYTGEGTEAFF,TGTGCCAGCAGCACCTATACAGGGGAAGGCACTGAAGCTTTCTTT
.,few,TRBJ1-4,TRBV20-1,CSAIQPGTSIEKLFF,TGCAGTGCTATACAACCCGGGACATCGATAGAAAAACTGTTTTTT
.,.,TRBJ1-5,TRBV2,CASTEEVGSGYQPQHF,TGTGCCAGCACTGAGGAGGTCGGGTCGGGGTATCAGCCCCAGCATTTT
.,.,TRBJ1-1,TRBV5-1,CASSLTRSTEAFF,TGCGCCAGCAGCCTCACAAGGAGCACTGAAGCTTTCTTT
.,.,TRBJ1-2,TRBV24-1,CATSDPGTVYGYTF,TGTGCCACCAGTGATCCAGGGACCGTATATGGCTACACCTTC
TRBD1,many,TRBJ2-7,TRBV19,CASSRDSLYEQYF,TGTGCCAGTAGTAGGGACAGTCTCTACGAGCAGTACTTC
.,many,TRBJ2-7,TRBV29-1,CSVRGQLDYEQYF,TGCAGCGTTAGGGGCCAGTTGGACTACGAGCAGTACTTC
.,few,TRBJ2-7,TRBV6-5,CASSASAGPYEQYF,TGTGCCAGCAGCGCGTCAGCAGGCCCCTACGAGCAGTACTTC
TRBD1,.,TRBJ2-2,TRBV24-1,CATSQTGTGGLMNTGELFF,TGTGCCACCAGTCAGACCGGGACAGGGGGCCTCATGAACACCGGGGAGCTGTTTTTT
TRBD2,.,TRBJ2-7,TRBV20-1,CSAPRGGTYEQYF,TGCAGTGCTCCTCGGGGGGGAACCTACGAGCAGTACTTC
TRBD1,.,TRBJ2-1,TRBV19,CASSPDRGSYNEQFF,TGTGCCAGTAGTCCCGACAGGGGGAGCTACAATGAGCAGTTCTTC
TRBD1,many,TRBJ2-7,TRBV10-3,CAISELGQGSHEQYF,TGTGCCATCAGTGAGTTGGGACAGGGTTCCCACGAGCAGTACTTC
.,many,TRBJ1-2,TRBV6-5,CASSRGADGYTF,TGTGCCAGCAGCCGGGGAGCGGATGGCTACACCTTC
TRBD1,few,TRBJ1-1,TRBV10-3,CASRTTGSMNTEAFF,TGTGCCAGCAGGACGACAGGGTCAATGAACACTGAAGCTTTCTTT
.,few,TRBJ1-3,TRBV20-1,CSALPGPFSGNTIYF,TGCAGTGCTTTGCCAGGACCGTTCTCTGGAAACACCATATATTTT
.,many,TRBJ1-4,TRBV7-2,CASSLVPGLEKLFF,TGTGCCAGCAGCTTAGTTCCGGGCCTTGAAAAACTGTTTTTT
TRBD2,many,TRBJ2-7,TRBV7-2,CASSPGTSGPYEQYF,TGTGCCAGCAGCCCCGGGACTAGCGGACCCTACGAGCAGTACTTC
TRBD1,.,TRBJ1-2,TRBV24-1,CATSGRLPGQGADGYTF,TGTGCCACCAGTGGCCGCCTACCGGGACAGGGGGCTGATGGCTACACCTTC
.,.,TRBJ1-6,TRBV29-1,CAGSAGAGNSPLHF,TGCGCAGGGTCGGCAGGGGCCGGGAATTCACCCCTCCACTTT
TRBD1,few,TRBJ1-2,TRBV5-1,CASSKGDRGRIYGYTF,TGCGCCAGCAGCAAGGGCGACAGGGGGCGCATCTATGGCTACACCTTC
.,few,TRBJ1-1,TRBV7-9,CASSLVLGEGTEAFF,TGTGCCAGCAGCTTGGTGTTGGGAGAGGGGACTGAAGCTTTCTTT
TRBD1,many,TRBJ1-2,TRBV14,CASSYRTGYGYTF,TGTGCCAGCAGCTACCGGACAGGATATGGCTACACCTTC
.,many,TRBJ1-5,TRBV12-3/TRBV12-4,CASSPRGGNQPQHF,TGTGCCAGCAGCCCCAGGGGAGGCAATCAGCCCCAGCATTTT
.,few,TRBJ1-2,TRBV19,CASSIQATGLVYGYTF,TGTGCCAGTAGTATCCAGGCGACAGGTCTGGTCTATGGCTACACCTTC
TRBD1,.,TRBJ1-2,TRBV10-3,CASRQTGTYGYTF,TGTGCCAGCAGACAGACAGGGACCTATGGCTACACCTTC
.,.,TRBJ1-4,TRBV7-2,CASRPGETLLNEKLFF,TGTGCCAGTAGACCAGGGGAAACTCTCCTTAATGAAAAACTGTTTTTT
.,.,TRBJ2-2,TRBV6-1,CASSGLGRNTGELFF,TGTGCCAGCAGTGGCCTGGGACGGAACACCGGGGAGCTGTTTTTT
.,.,TRBJ2-5,TRBV2,CASRSGDHQGTQYF,TGTGCCAGCCGATCGGGGGACCACCAAGGGACCCAGTACTTC
TRBD1,few,TRBJ2-7,TRBV7-2,CASSVTGDYEQYF,TGTGCCAGCAGCGTGACAGGGGACTACGAGCAGTACTTC
.,.,TRBJ1-1,TRBV27,CASSSYRDNEAFF,TGTGCCAGCAGTTCCTACAGGGATAATGAAGCTTTCTTT
.,.,TRBJ1-2,TRBV29-1,CSLVLGAGYTF,TGCAGCTTAGTCTTGGGGGCTGGCTACACCTTC
.,once,TRBJ1-2,TRBV29-1,CSVRDGDGYTF,TGCAGCGTTAGGGACGGGGATGGCTACACCTTC
.,.,TRBJ2-7,TRBV20-1,CSAGRTVGLIEQYF,TGCAGTGCTGGCAGGACAGTAGGCCTCATCGAGCAGTACTTC
.,few,TRBJ2-7,TRBV7-2,CASSILQGIIYEQYF,TGTGCCAGCAGCATACTCCAGGGTATAATATACGAGCAGTACTTC
.,.,TRBJ1-6,TRBV10-2,CASTRSWDNTSSYNSPLHF,TGCGCCAGCACCAGAAGTTGGGACAACACAAGCTCCTATAATTCACCCCTCCACTTT
.,few,TRBJ2-7,TRBV7-9,CASSWGISYEQYF,TGTGCCAGCTCCTGGGGGATCTCCTACGAGCAGTACTTC
.,.,TRBJ2-7,TRBV4-2,CASSQDFGMRDEQYF,TGTGCCAGCAGCCAAGATTTTGGGATGAGAGACGAGCAGTACTTC
.,few,TRBJ1-3,TRBV19,CASSSGRGNTIYF,TGTGCCAGTAGTAGTGGCAGAGGAAACACCATATATTTT
.,.,TRBJ1-6,TRBV2,CASSGRTRIDSPLHF,TGTGCCAGCAGTGGCCGGACAAGGATTGATTCACCCCTCCACTTT
.,few,TRBJ1-1,TRBV7-9,CASSPGIKNTEAFF,TGTGCCAGCAGCCCCGGGATAAAGAACACTGAAGCTTTCTTT
.,many,TRBJ1-5,TRBV5-1,CASSLEGLSNQPQHF,TGCGCCAGCAGCTTGGAGGGACTTAGCAATCAGCCCCAGCATTTT
.,many,TRBJ2-6,TRBV7-2,CASNFPQRSGANVLTF,TGTGCCAGCAACTTCCCGCAGAGATCTGGGGCCAACGTCCTGACTTTC
.,.,TRBJ1-5,TRBV7-6,CASSYWQTNQPQHF,TGTGCCAGCAGTTACTGGCAGACCAATCAGCCCCAGCATTTT
TRBD2,.,TRBJ2-7,TRBV11-1,CASGPQTSGGGYEQYF,TGTGCCAGCGGCCCCCAGACTAGCGGGGGTGGCTACGAGCAGTACTTC
.,.,TRBJ1-2,TRBV10-3,CTVSEGSYGYTF,TGTACCGTCAGTGAAGGGAGTTATGGCTACACCTTC
.,.,TRBJ2-5,TRBV7-9,CASTRSLSSQETQYF,TGTGCCAGCACCCGCTCGCTCTCATCCCAAGAGACCCAGTACTTC
.,many,TRBJ1-5,TRBV29-1,CSVGDSNQPQHF,TGCAGCGTTGGTGACAGCAATCAGCCCCAGCATTTT
.,.,TRBJ1-1,TRBV12-3/TRBV12-4,CASRGEFNTEAFF,TGTGCCAGCAGAGGGGAGTTTAACACTGAAGCTTTCTTT
.,.,TRBJ1-3,TRBV10-3,CAISEDGSSGNTIYF,TGTGCCATCAGTGAGGACGGTTCCTCTGGAAACACCATATATTTT